This T cell receptor (beta chain) emerged from a study of human T cells and chemical hapten exposure. Time point of the sample: pre-sensitization, week 0. Specified treatment: therapeutic diphenylcyclopropenone sensitization with weekly scalp DPC. The CDR3 covers 15 residues. CDR1 is MNHEY and CDR2 is SVGAGI in the germline V gene. V was clipped by 8 bases and J by 0 bases, with 14 bases between them. MiXCR, applied by TCRdb to the RACE reads, yields one record per CDR3 protein. The sample records about 120,000 distinct CDR3 sequences, roughly 12% being singletons. The sample here was whole blood, taken in connection with sensitization to the hapten diphenylcyclopropenone (DPC). This clonotype was sampled from a woman aged 18-29 years with alopecia areata. Some clones in this sample may be carry-over from other donors' samples. This chain joins TRBV6-5 and TRBJ1-3, with unresolved D. CDR3 sequence: CASGRRFSSGNTIYF. The CDR3 DNA sequence: TGTGCCAGCGGGAGGAGATTTAGCTCTGGAAACACCATATATTTT.